These 2 T cell receptor beta chains came from one sample sequenced in a study of T cells in Graves' hyperthyroidism and ophthalmopathy. What was amplified from RNA transcripts were TCR beta CDR3 regions. Researchers ran a first-round RT-PCR on the TCR CDR3 using the HTBI primer set. TCRdb re-derived calls from the multiplex PCR reads in MiXCR, one entry per CDR3 protein. The table shows a few hundred thousand distinct CDR3 sequences, with roughly a fifth occurring only once. Sequencing input: blood. The receptors shown here come from a man in his fifties with Graves' ophthalmopathy.

This clonotype was counted ten times or more. This sequence joins TRBV7-8 and TRBJ2-3; 10 bases agree with TRBD2. Germline CDR1 reads SGHVS; CDR2 reads FQNEAQ. The CDR3 extends over 17 amino acids. V shed 2 bases, J shed 1 base, and the junction held 6 bases outside the gene matches. CDR3: CASSLRSGRAGTDTQYF. The CDR3, as DNA: TGTGCCAGCAGCTTACGAAGCGGGAGGGCCGGCACAGATACGCAGTATTTT.

The sample holds a few counts of this clonotype. The rearrangement links TRBV4-1 to TRBJ2-5; 14 bases fit TRBD2. Germline lookup yields CDR1 MGHRA and CDR2 YSYEKL. The trim removed 2 bases at V and 5 bases at J, leaving 16 bases unmatched. This CDR3 region has 20 residues. CDR3 nucleotides: TGCGCCAGCAGCCAACTCCCCGGGACTAGCGGGAGAACGGGACGGGAGACCCAGTACTTC. Encoded protein: CASSQLPGTSGRTGRETQYF.